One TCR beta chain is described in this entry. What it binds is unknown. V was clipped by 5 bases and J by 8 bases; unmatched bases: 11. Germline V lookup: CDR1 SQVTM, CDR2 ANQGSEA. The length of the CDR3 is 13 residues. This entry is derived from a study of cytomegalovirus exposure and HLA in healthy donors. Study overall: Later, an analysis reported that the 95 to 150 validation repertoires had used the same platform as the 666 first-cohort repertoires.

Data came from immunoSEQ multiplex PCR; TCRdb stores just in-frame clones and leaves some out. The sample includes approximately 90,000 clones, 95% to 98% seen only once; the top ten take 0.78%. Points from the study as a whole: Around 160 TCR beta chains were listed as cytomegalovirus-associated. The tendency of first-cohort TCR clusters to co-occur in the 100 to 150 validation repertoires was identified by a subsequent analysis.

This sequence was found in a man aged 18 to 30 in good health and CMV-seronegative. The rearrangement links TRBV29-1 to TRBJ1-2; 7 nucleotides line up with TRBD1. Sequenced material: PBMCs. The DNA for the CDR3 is TGCAGCGTTCTTCCGCGACAGGGCGCGGGCTACACCTTC. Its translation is CSVLPRQGAGYTF.